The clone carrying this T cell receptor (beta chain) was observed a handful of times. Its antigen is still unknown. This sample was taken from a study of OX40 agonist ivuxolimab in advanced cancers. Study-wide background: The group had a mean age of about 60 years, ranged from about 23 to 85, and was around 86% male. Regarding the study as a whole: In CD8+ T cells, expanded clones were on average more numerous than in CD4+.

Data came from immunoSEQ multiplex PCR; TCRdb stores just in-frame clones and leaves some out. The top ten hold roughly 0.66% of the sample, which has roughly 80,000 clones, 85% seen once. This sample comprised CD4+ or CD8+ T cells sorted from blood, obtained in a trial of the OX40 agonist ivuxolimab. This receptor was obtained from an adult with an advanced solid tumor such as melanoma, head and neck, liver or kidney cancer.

DNA of the CDR3: TGTGCCAGCAGTTACCGTCCGGGCCCAAATTCACCCCTCCACTTT. The encoded protein is CASSYRPGPNSPLHF. The rearrangement joins TRBV6-5 to TRBJ1-6; D gene ambiguous. Trimming left V 2 bases short and J 7 bases short, with 12 bases between. From germline, CDR1 is MNHEY and CDR2 SVGAGI. CDR3 length: 15 residues.